The present T cell receptor beta chain was sequenced within a study of radiation and T cells in renal cell carcinoma. The study's findings and limits: Top tumor clonotypes rose in blood 2 weeks post-radiation, then contracted.

Described time point: blood 2 weeks post-SBRT. Treatment specified: 15 Gy SBRT to primary tumor, nephrectomy 4 weeks later. This renal cell carcinoma was of the clear cell type. Repertoires were generated with immunoSEQ multiplex PCR, while TCRdb's copy carries only in-frame clones and drops some. The sample yields some 120,000 clones, approximately 85% seen once. Germline CDR1 and CDR2: SQVTM and ANQGSEA. The length of the CDR3 is 13 residues. J gave up 4 bases and V 5 bases, and 3 bases lay outside the gene matches. With regard to this clone: Its antigen remains unknown.

The sequencing here drew on blood, taken from a patient whose treatment included radiotherapy and nephrectomy. The chain carries TRBV29-1 and TRBJ1-5; 9 bases line up with TRBD1. This receptor was identified in a man aged 45-65 years with renal cell carcinoma. The CDR3 DNA follows: TGCAGCGTTTTGGACAGGGGTAATCAGCCCCAGCATTTT. The encoded protein is CSVLDRGNQPQHF.